The rows below give T cell receptor beta chains drawn from one sample of a study of blood T cell repertoires in COVID-19. The repertoire was sequenced with immunoSEQ multiplex PCR; TCRdb's copy has only in-frame clones and lacks some. The sample has under 200,000 clones, roughly 84% seen once. The sequenced sample consisted of peripheral blood. These receptors were collected from an older woman with acute or convalescent COVID-19. The CDR3 runs from the conserved cysteine through the conserved F or W. Fields, in order: CDR3 DNA, CDR3 protein, clone size, J gene, V gene, D gene. D genes are given only for firm matches. A row's size may be missing; if present it is once, few, many or a size class.

CDR3nt: TGTGCCAGCAGCTCTGGGAGGGGGGGTTTGGCGCAAGAGACCCAGTACTTC
CDR3aa: CASSSGRGGLAQETQYF
abundance: NA
j_gene: TRBJ2-5
v_gene: TRBV5-4
d_gene: NA

CDR3nt: TGTGCCAGCTCACCAGTGCCTACGAGCACAGATACGCAGTATTTT
CDR3aa: CASSPVPTSTDTQYF
abundance: once
j_gene: TRBJ2-3
v_gene: TRBV18
d_gene: NA

CDR3nt: TGTGCCAGCTCACCAGTGACTAGCGGGGGGGCTTTAGCAGATACGCAGTATTTT
CDR3aa: CASSPVTSGGALADTQYF
abundance: NA
j_gene: TRBJ2-3
v_gene: TRBV18
d_gene: TRBD2

CDR3nt: TGTGCCAGTTCGGGAGAAGTGTACACTGAAGCTTTCTTT
CDR3aa: CASSGEVYTEAFF
abundance: NA
j_gene: TRBJ1-1
v_gene: TRBV6-5
d_gene: NA

CDR3nt: TGTGCCAGTAGTATTTATAGCGCAGTGGAAACTAATGAAAAACTGTTTTTT
CDR3aa: CASSIYSAVETNEKLFF
abundance: NA
j_gene: TRBJ1-4
v_gene: TRBV19
d_gene: NA

CDR3nt: TGCGCCAGCAGCTTGGTTACAGGGGCTGGGGCCAACGTCCTGACTTTC
CDR3aa: CASSLVTGAGANVLTF
abundance: NA
j_gene: TRBJ2-6
v_gene: TRBV5-1
d_gene: TRBD1

CDR3nt: TGTGCCACCAGTGACCCCGGGACAGGGCAGTTCTTC
CDR3aa: CATSDPGTGQFF
abundance: NA
j_gene: TRBJ2-1
v_gene: TRBV24-1
d_gene: TRBD1

CDR3nt: TGTGCCAGCAGTTACTCCATCTACGAGACCCAGTACTTC
CDR3aa: CASSYSIYETQYF
abundance: NA
j_gene: TRBJ2-5
v_gene: TRBV6-6
d_gene: NA

CDR3nt: TGTGCCAGTAGTTACGGGGGGCGTGCGGAGACCCAGTACTTC
CDR3aa: CASSYGGRAETQYF
abundance: NA
j_gene: TRBJ2-5
v_gene: TRBV19
d_gene: NA

CDR3nt: TGTGCCAGCAGCGCGACAGGGGGTGGGGAAAAACTGTTTTTT
CDR3aa: CASSATGGGEKLFF
abundance: NA
j_gene: TRBJ1-4
v_gene: TRBV5-4
d_gene: TRBD1

CDR3nt: TGTGCCAGCAGCGGGCTGGGCGGGACTGACTATGGCTACACCTTC
CDR3aa: CASSGLGGTDYGYTF
abundance: once
j_gene: TRBJ1-2
v_gene: TRBV7-2
d_gene: NA

CDR3nt: TGTGCCAGCACGTCAGGGCGGTTGGGTGAAGCTTTCTTT
CDR3aa: CASTSGRLGEAFF
abundance: NA
j_gene: TRBJ1-1
v_gene: TRBV6-5
d_gene: NA

CDR3nt: TGTGCCAGCAGCCAAATCACGAATTCGGTTAACTATGGCTACACCTTC
CDR3aa: CASSQITNSVNYGYTF
abundance: NA
j_gene: TRBJ1-2
v_gene: TRBV5-6
d_gene: NA

CDR3nt: TGTGCCATCAGTGAGATACAGACTGGGGCCAACGTCCTGACTTTC
CDR3aa: CAISEIQTGANVLTF
abundance: NA
j_gene: TRBJ2-6
v_gene: TRBV10-3
d_gene: NA

CDR3nt: TGTGCCAGCAGTGACAGGTCTTCCTACGAGCAGTACTTC
CDR3aa: CASSDRSSYEQYF
abundance: NA
j_gene: TRBJ2-7
v_gene: TRBV6-1
d_gene: NA

CDR3nt: TGTGCCAGCAGCTTAGCGGTGGTTAGCGGGGCGAACTCTGGGGCCAACGTCCTGACTTTC
CDR3aa: CASSLAVVSGANSGANVLTF
abundance: NA
j_gene: TRBJ2-6
v_gene: TRBV7-2
d_gene: TRBD2

CDR3nt: TGTGCCAGCAGCCCCAGCGGGGGGTTGATAGATACGCAGTATTTT
CDR3aa: CASSPSGGLIDTQYF
abundance: NA
j_gene: TRBJ2-3
v_gene: TRBV7-6
d_gene: TRBD2

CDR3nt: TGCGCCAGCAGCCAAGATCGGGCGGGTAATTCACCCCTCCACTTT
CDR3aa: CASSQDRAGNSPLHF
abundance: NA
j_gene: TRBJ1-6
v_gene: TRBV4-3
d_gene: NA

CDR3nt: TGTGCCAGCAGCCAAGAGCACAGACCCAATCAGCCCCAGCATTTT
CDR3aa: CASSQEHRPNQPQHF
abundance: NA
j_gene: TRBJ1-5
v_gene: TRBV3-1/TRBV3-2
d_gene: NA

CDR3nt: TGTGCCAGCAGTTCCCTCCGACAGGGGGGGGCCAAAAACATTCAGTACTTC
CDR3aa: CASSSLRQGGAKNIQYF
abundance: NA
j_gene: TRBJ2-4
v_gene: TRBV28
d_gene: TRBD1

CDR3nt: TGTGCCAGCACCCCCGGCGGGACAGGGCACCGGGGAGAGACCCAGTACTTC
CDR3aa: CASTPGGTGHRGETQYF
abundance: NA
j_gene: TRBJ2-5
v_gene: TRBV9
d_gene: TRBD1

CDR3nt: TGTGCCAGCAGCCAAGATCGACAGGGCCTTTTGGGCGAGCAGTACTTC
CDR3aa: CASSQDRQGLLGEQYF
abundance: NA
j_gene: TRBJ2-7
v_gene: TRBV3-1/TRBV3-2
d_gene: TRBD1

CDR3nt: TGTGCCTGGAGTGACCCAGGGCAGGGTGGCAATCAGCCCCAGCATTTT
CDR3aa: CAWSDPGQGGNQPQHF
abundance: NA
j_gene: TRBJ1-5
v_gene: TRBV30
d_gene: NA

CDR3nt: TGTGCCAGCAGTCCTGTGGGGGGGCCCGGAACAGATACGCAGTATTTT
CDR3aa: CASSPVGGPGTDTQYF
abundance: NA
j_gene: TRBJ2-3
v_gene: TRBV25-1
d_gene: NA

CDR3nt: TGCGCCAGCAGCTTGGGGACAGACGCGAACACCGGGGAGCTGTTTTTT
CDR3aa: CASSLGTDANTGELFF
abundance: few
j_gene: TRBJ2-2
v_gene: TRBV5-1
d_gene: NA

CDR3nt: TGTGCCAGCAGCATCATAGGTTCAGGGCAGTATGGCTACACCTTC
CDR3aa: CASSIIGSGQYGYTF
abundance: NA
j_gene: TRBJ1-2
v_gene: TRBV5-4
d_gene: NA

CDR3nt: TGTGCCAGTCGGGTAAATAGCAATCAGCCCCAGCATTTT
CDR3aa: CASRVNSNQPQHF
abundance: few
j_gene: TRBJ1-5
v_gene: TRBV7-2
d_gene: NA

CDR3nt: TGTGCCAGCAGCTTGATACTAGCGGGGGGGTCGGAGACCCAGTACTTC
CDR3aa: CASSLILAGGSETQYF
abundance: NA
j_gene: TRBJ2-5
v_gene: TRBV5-4
d_gene: TRBD2

CDR3nt: TGTGCCACCAGCGGGGCTTCGGGGGTGAACACTGAAGCTTTCTTT
CDR3aa: CATSGASGVNTEAFF
abundance: NA
j_gene: TRBJ1-1
v_gene: TRBV24-1
d_gene: NA

CDR3nt: TGTGCCAGCAGCTTACAGACTTATGGCTACACCTTC
CDR3aa: CASSLQTYGYTF
abundance: NA
j_gene: TRBJ1-2
v_gene: TRBV7-2
d_gene: NA

CDR3nt: TGTGCCAGCAGTTACCCCGGGACAGGCCCGTTTTTT
CDR3aa: CASSYPGTGPFF
abundance: NA
j_gene: TRBJ1-4
v_gene: TRBV6-6
d_gene: TRBD1

CDR3nt: TGCGCCAGCAGCCAAGATGGGCGGGGGGCAGCAGAGACCCAGTACTTC
CDR3aa: CASSQDGRGAAETQYF
abundance: NA
j_gene: TRBJ2-5
v_gene: TRBV4-1
d_gene: TRBD2

CDR3nt: TGTGCCAGAAGCCATTATTCGGTGGAGGACTTACAGGGATATGGCTACACCTTC
CDR3aa: CARSHYSVEDLQGYGYTF
abundance: NA
j_gene: TRBJ1-2
v_gene: TRBV5-3
d_gene: NA

CDR3nt: TGTGCCAGCAGGGGACAGGGCCAAGGTCAGCCCCAGCATTTT
CDR3aa: CASRGQGQGQPQHF
abundance: NA
j_gene: TRBJ1-5
v_gene: TRBV16
d_gene: TRBD1

CDR3nt: TGTGCCAGCAGGTCGGGACAGGGTTTGAATTCACCCCTCCACTTT
CDR3aa: CASRSGQGLNSPLHF
abundance: NA
j_gene: TRBJ1-6
v_gene: TRBV28
d_gene: TRBD1

CDR3nt: TGCGCCAGCAGCTTGGAGGGGGCGGTAGGGGCCAACTACGAGCAGTACTTC
CDR3aa: CASSLEGAVGANYEQYF
abundance: NA
j_gene: TRBJ2-7
v_gene: TRBV5-1
d_gene: TRBD1

CDR3nt: TGTGCCAGCAGCTTGTGGAGGGGTGTGAACACCGGGGAGCTGTTTTTT
CDR3aa: CASSLWRGVNTGELFF
abundance: NA
j_gene: TRBJ2-2
v_gene: TRBV5-4
d_gene: NA

CDR3nt: TGTGCCAGCAGTTACTCGGGGCGGGGAAACACCATATATTTT
CDR3aa: CASSYSGRGNTIYF
abundance: NA
j_gene: TRBJ1-3
v_gene: TRBV6-5
d_gene: NA

CDR3nt: TGCGCCAGCAGCCTCTTGACATGGGGGGAAGAGACCCAGTACTTC
CDR3aa: CASSLLTWGEETQYF
abundance: NA
j_gene: TRBJ2-5
v_gene: TRBV5-1
d_gene: NA

CDR3nt: TGTGCCAGCAGCTTAGTACAGGTCAATCAGCCCCAGCATTTT
CDR3aa: CASSLVQVNQPQHF
abundance: NA
j_gene: TRBJ1-5
v_gene: TRBV7-2
d_gene: NA

CDR3nt: TGCGCCAGCAGCTTGCCAAATGAAAAACTGTTTTTT
CDR3aa: CASSLPNEKLFF
abundance: NA
j_gene: TRBJ1-4
v_gene: TRBV5-1
d_gene: NA

CDR3nt: TGTGCCAGCCAAGCCTGGACTAGCGGGGGGGAGACCCAGTACTTC
CDR3aa: CASQAWTSGGETQYF
abundance: NA
j_gene: TRBJ2-5
v_gene: TRBV3-1/TRBV3-2
d_gene: TRBD2

CDR3nt: TGTGCCAGCAGAGGCAGGGGGTCACCCCTCCACTTT
CDR3aa: CASRGRGSPLHF
abundance: few
j_gene: TRBJ1-6
v_gene: TRBV28
d_gene: TRBD1

CDR3nt: TGTGCCAGCTCACCACCGGGGACAGGGAGGGATCAGCCCCAGCATTTT
CDR3aa: CASSPPGTGRDQPQHF
abundance: NA
j_gene: TRBJ1-5
v_gene: TRBV18
d_gene: TRBD1

CDR3nt: TGTGCTAGCAGCCTTTCCTCTGGAAACACCATATATTTT
CDR3aa: CASSLSSGNTIYF
abundance: NA
j_gene: TRBJ1-3
v_gene: TRBV7-7
d_gene: NA

CDR3nt: TGTGCCAGCAGCCAAGTTCAAAAGGACAGCGGAGAGACCCAGTACTTC
CDR3aa: CASSQVQKDSGETQYF
abundance: NA
j_gene: TRBJ2-5
v_gene: TRBV3-1/TRBV3-2
d_gene: NA

CDR3nt: TGTGCCAGCAGAAATCCGGGAAACTATGGCTACACCTTC
CDR3aa: CASRNPGNYGYTF
abundance: once
j_gene: TRBJ1-2
v_gene: TRBV27
d_gene: NA

CDR3nt: TGTGCCAGCAGAGAGAATGGAAACACCATATATTTT
CDR3aa: CASRENGNTIYF
abundance: NA
j_gene: TRBJ1-3
v_gene: TRBV28
d_gene: NA

CDR3nt: TGTGCCAGCAGTGAAGTGGGCGGGGAAGGCGGGGAGCTGTTTTTT
CDR3aa: CASSEVGGEGGELFF
abundance: NA
j_gene: TRBJ2-2
v_gene: TRBV2
d_gene: NA

CDR3nt: TGTGCCAGCAGTGAAGGCGAGGGCTCCTATAATTCACCCCTCCACTTT
CDR3aa: CASSEGEGSYNSPLHF
abundance: NA
j_gene: TRBJ1-6
v_gene: TRBV6-1
d_gene: NA

CDR3nt: TGTGCCAGCAGCCCCGGGACAGATTTTTATAGCAATCAGCCCCAGCATTTT
CDR3aa: CASSPGTDFYSNQPQHF
abundance: NA
j_gene: TRBJ1-5
v_gene: TRBV5-5
d_gene: TRBD1

CDR3nt: TGTGCCAGCAGCGCCTCTACAGCTTACAATGAGCAGTTCTTC
CDR3aa: CASSASTAYNEQFF
abundance: NA
j_gene: TRBJ2-1
v_gene: TRBV7-2
d_gene: NA

CDR3nt: TGTGCCAGCAGCTTAGGGGATCAGGGCTGGGGTGAAAAACTGTTTTTT
CDR3aa: CASSLGDQGWGEKLFF
abundance: NA
j_gene: TRBJ1-4
v_gene: TRBV11-2
d_gene: NA

CDR3nt: TGTGCCAGTAAGGACAGGGCCAAAGATACGCAGTATTTT
CDR3aa: CASKDRAKDTQYF
abundance: NA
j_gene: TRBJ2-3
v_gene: TRBV19
d_gene: TRBD1

CDR3nt: TGTGCCAGCAGCTTATCAGGGGCTAGCAATCAGCCCCAGCATTTT
CDR3aa: CASSLSGASNQPQHF
abundance: NA
j_gene: TRBJ1-5
v_gene: TRBV7-9
d_gene: NA

CDR3nt: TGTGCCAGTGGTGCAGGCAGTAGCTCCTACGAGCAGTACTTC
CDR3aa: CASGAGSSSYEQYF
abundance: NA
j_gene: TRBJ2-7
v_gene: TRBV19
d_gene: NA

CDR3nt: TGTGCCAGTAGTATCAGGGGTCTGAGTGAAAAACTGTTTTTT
CDR3aa: CASSIRGLSEKLFF
abundance: NA
j_gene: TRBJ1-4
v_gene: TRBV19
d_gene: NA

CDR3nt: TGTGCCAGTAGTAGAACAGGGTCCTACGAGCAGTACTTC
CDR3aa: CASSRTGSYEQYF
abundance: few
j_gene: TRBJ2-7
v_gene: TRBV19
d_gene: NA

CDR3nt: TGTGCCAGCTCACCTGGGGGCAGGACAGATACGCAGTATTTT
CDR3aa: CASSPGGRTDTQYF
abundance: NA
j_gene: TRBJ2-3
v_gene: TRBV18
d_gene: NA